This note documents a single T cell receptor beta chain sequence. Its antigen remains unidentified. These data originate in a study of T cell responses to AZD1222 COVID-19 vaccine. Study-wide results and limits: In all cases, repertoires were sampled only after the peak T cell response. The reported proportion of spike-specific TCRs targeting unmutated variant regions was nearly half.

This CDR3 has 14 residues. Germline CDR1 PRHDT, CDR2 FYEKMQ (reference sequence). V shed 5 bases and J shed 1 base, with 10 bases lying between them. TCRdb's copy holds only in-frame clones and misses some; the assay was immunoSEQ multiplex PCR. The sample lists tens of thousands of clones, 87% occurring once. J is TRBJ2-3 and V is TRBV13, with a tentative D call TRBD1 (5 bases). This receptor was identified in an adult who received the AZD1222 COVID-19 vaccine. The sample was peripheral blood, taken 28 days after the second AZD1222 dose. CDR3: CASSTGHRTDTQYF. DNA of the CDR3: TGTGCCAGCAGCACCGGACACCGCACAGATACGCAGTATTTT.